Listed below are T cell receptor beta chains from one sample, sequenced in a study of beta chain features in type 1 diabetes. Sequencing was performed with immunoSEQ multiplex PCR; in TCRdb, only in-frame clones are kept and a portion is missing. The sample has over 600,000 clones; around 11% are singletons. The specimen was naive CD4+ T cells from blood. The receptors originated from a man aged 30 to 39 with type 1 diabetes. Each CDR3 is given with its conserved first and last residue. D genes are given only for firm matches. A row's size may be missing; if present it is once, few, many or a size class.

v_gene	abundance	j_gene	d_gene	CDR3aa	CDR3nt
TRBV7-9	NA	TRBJ2-3	TRBD2	CASSRLAGMSADTQYF	TGTGCCAGCTCAAGACTAGCGGGGATGAGCGCAGATACGCAGTATTTT
TRBV2	few	TRBJ2-1	TRBD2	CATNDGTSGYNEQFF	TGTGCCACCAACGACGGGACTAGCGGGTACAATGAGCAGTTCTTC
TRBV7-8	few	TRBJ2-7	TRBD2	CASSLGVGTSGGPEQYF	TGTGCCAGCAGCTTAGGGGTTGGGACTAGCGGGGGTCCCGAGCAGTACTTC
TRBV5-4	few	TRBJ2-5	TRBD2	CASTPNAGEQETQYF	TGTGCCAGCACCCCCAATGCGGGGGAACAAGAGACCCAGTACTTC
TRBV2	NA	TRBJ2-1	NA	CASSSEEQFF	TGTGCCAGCAGCTCGGAAGAGCAGTTCTTC
TRBV13	few	TRBJ2-7	NA	CASNRGPRGHEQYF	TGTGCCAGCAATCGGGGACCCCGGGGCCACGAGCAGTACTTC
TRBV6-5	NA	TRBJ2-2	NA	CASSSQGRAGELFF	TGTGCCAGCAGTTCCCAGGGGAGGGCCGGGGAGCTGTTTTTT
TRBV11-2	NA	TRBJ2-3	NA	CASSLNGEGTDTQYF	TGTGCCAGCAGCTTAAACGGGGAGGGCACAGATACGCAGTATTTT
TRBV6-1	few	TRBJ2-5	TRBD2	CASTPGGAETQYF	TGTGCCAGCACCCCCGGGGGGGCAGAGACCCAGTACTTC
TRBV11-3	few	TRBJ1-1	NA	CASSPTRMAEAFF	TGTGCCAGCAGCCCGACCCGGATGGCTGAAGCTTTCTTT
TRBV14	NA	TRBJ1-1	NA	CASSQNLGVVAFF	TGTGCCAGCAGCCAAAACCTAGGGGTTGTCGCTTTCTTT
TRBV6-6	NA	TRBJ2-7	TRBD1	CASSYSGTGIEQYF	TGTGCCAGCAGTTATTCCGGGACAGGGATCGAGCAGTACTTC
TRBV9	few	TRBJ2-3	NA	CASSGKGTQYF	TGTGCCAGCAGCGGCAAGGGTACGCAGTATTTT
TRBV9	once	TRBJ2-5	NA	CASSVAVSSETQYF	TGTGCCAGCAGCGTAGCTGTCAGTTCAGAGACCCAGTACTTC
TRBV11-2	NA	TRBJ2-1	TRBD1	CASSLGTGTGVREQFF	TGTGCCAGCAGCTTAGGAACCGGGACAGGGGTTCGGGAGCAGTTCTTC
TRBV9	few	TRBJ1-4	NA	CASSVAPQGGGNEKLFF	TGTGCCAGCAGCGTAGCCCCACAGGGAGGGGGTAATGAAAAACTGTTTTTT
TRBV7-2	NA	TRBJ2-3	NA	CASSLEGWGDTQYF	TGTGCCAGCAGCTTAGAGGGGTGGGGAGATACGCAGTATTTT
TRBV7-8	NA	TRBJ1-5	NA	CASSWGHQPQHF	TGTGCCAGCAGCTGGGGTCATCAGCCCCAGCATTTT
TRBV7-2	NA	TRBJ2-1	NA	CASSLLPGPELEQFF	TGTGCCAGCAGCTTATTACCGGGCCCGGAATTGGAGCAGTTCTTC
TRBV19	NA	TRBJ1-5	TRBD1	CASSIPPAPGGQPQHF	TGTGCCAGTAGTATCCCTCCCGCCCCAGGGGGACAGCCCCAGCATTTT
TRBV7-3	NA	TRBJ1-1	TRBD1	CASSLTSRQGIAEAFF	TGTGCCAGCAGCTTAACAAGCCGACAGGGGATCGCTGAAGCTTTCTTT
TRBV7-9	few	TRBJ2-3	NA	CASSLVARRLTDTQYF	TGTGCCAGCAGCTTAGTCGCCAGGCGCCTCACAGATACGCAGTATTTT
TRBV7-2	few	TRBJ1-2	TRBD1	CASSLEQGDYGYTF	TGTGCCAGCAGCTTAGAACAGGGGGACTATGGCTACACCTTC
TRBV9	NA	TRBJ2-7	NA	CASSAENRVGEQYF	TGTGCCAGCAGCGCAGAGAACAGGGTTGGGGAGCAGTACTTC
TRBV9	few	TRBJ2-2	TRBD1	CASTPNAGGPTGELFF	TGTGCCAGCACCCCAAATGCAGGGGGCCCCACCGGGGAGCTGTTTTTT
TRBV7-9	few	TRBJ1-4	TRBD1	CASSPGTGAGTNEKLFF	TGTGCCAGCAGCCCTGGGACAGGGGCTGGAACTAATGAAAAACTGTTTTTT
TRBV4-2	few	TRBJ1-4	NA	CASSQEVHSYEKLFF	TGTGCCAGCAGCCAAGAAGTCCACAGCTATGAAAAACTGTTTTTT
TRBV7-2	NA	TRBJ2-6	NA	CASRNWISGANVLTF	TGTGCCAGCAGAAATTGGATCTCTGGGGCCAACGTCCTGACTTTC
TRBV5-5	few	TRBJ2-7	NA	CASSLEAEGYEQYF	TGTGCCAGCAGCTTGGAGGCAGAGGGCTACGAGCAGTACTTC
TRBV4-3	few	TRBJ2-4	NA	CASSQRVLPGSKNIQYF	TGCGCCAGCAGCCAAAGGGTTCTTCCGGGTAGCAAAAACATTCAGTACTTC
TRBV19	few	TRBJ1-2	TRBD1	CASSTRTGVNYGYTF	TGTGCCAGTAGTACTCGGACAGGGGTAAACTATGGCTACACCTTC
TRBV9	NA	TRBJ2-7	TRBD1	CASSARDRGTVYEQYF	TGTGCCAGCAGCGCCAGGGACAGGGGAACTGTCTACGAGCAGTACTTC
TRBV10-3	NA	TRBJ2-5	TRBD1	CAISESGLGTGETQYF	TGTGCCATCAGTGAGTCGGGTTTAGGGACAGGAGAGACCCAGTACTTC
TRBV13	few	TRBJ1-2	TRBD1	CASSLGGGTNYGYTF	TGTGCCAGCAGCCTAGGGGGCGGAACTAACTATGGCTACACCTTC
TRBV7-3	NA	TRBJ2-5	TRBD1	CASSPGTGIETQYF	TGTGCCAGCAGCCCCGGGACAGGGATAGAGACCCAGTACTTC
TRBV29-1	NA	TRBJ1-2	TRBD1	CSVGDSYGYTF	TGCAGCGTTGGGGACAGCTATGGCTACACCTTC
TRBV5-1	NA	TRBJ1-4	NA	CASSLAMASTTNEKLFF	TGCGCCAGCAGCTTGGCGATGGCTTCAACAACTAATGAAAAACTGTTTTTT
TRBV7-9	few	TRBJ1-2	TRBD1	CASDRGPYGYTF	TGTGCCAGCGACAGGGGGCCCTATGGCTACACCTTC
TRBV13	few	TRBJ2-5	TRBD2	CASTRGAGGPAETQYF	TGTGCCAGCACCCGAGGGGCGGGGGGGCCGGCGGAGACCCAGTACTTC
TRBV2	NA	TRBJ1-6	NA	CASSEGGGGSPLHF	TGTGCCAGCAGTGAAGGGGGGGGTGGCTCACCCCTCCACTTT
TRBV9	few	TRBJ2-1	NA	CASSVTEGRTNEQFF	TGTGCCAGCAGCGTTACCGAGGGACGAACTAATGAGCAGTTCTTC
TRBV11-3	NA	TRBJ1-1	NA	CASSPILGENTEAFF	TGTGCCAGCAGCCCCATCCTGGGGGAGAACACTGAAGCTTTCTTT
TRBV29-1	few	TRBJ1-2	NA	CSVERGAAGGYTF	TGCAGCGTTGAACGGGGTGCGGCTGGTGGCTACACCTTC
TRBV27	NA	TRBJ1-1	TRBD1	CASSLETGTEAFF	TGTGCCAGCAGTCTCGAGACAGGGACTGAAGCTTTCTTT
TRBV10-3	NA	TRBJ2-3	NA	CAISERQHTDTQYF	TGTGCCATCAGTGAACGGCAGCACACAGATACGCAGTATTTT
TRBV29-1	NA	TRBJ2-1	TRBD1	CSVPLGGRGRLGNEQFF	TGCAGCGTTCCCCTGGGAGGCAGGGGGCGTCTAGGCAATGAGCAGTTCTTC
TRBV4-3	NA	TRBJ1-6	TRBD1	CASSQIPTGESLNSPLHF	TGCGCCAGCAGCCAAATCCCGACAGGGGAGAGTTTGAATTCACCCCTCCACTTT
TRBV6-5	NA	TRBJ2-1	TRBD1	CASRKTGGDYNEQFF	TGTGCCAGCAGGAAGACAGGGGGAGATTACAATGAGCAGTTCTTC
TRBV12-2	few	TRBJ1-6	NA	CASPFNSPLHF	TGTGCAAGTCCCTTTAATTCACCCCTCCACTTT
TRBV28	few	TRBJ2-1	NA	CASSFSIFEQFF	TGTGCCAGCAGTTTTAGTATCTTTGAGCAGTTCTTC
TRBV14	few	TRBJ2-1	TRBD2	CASSHFRDYPFGEQFF	TGTGCCAGCAGCCATTTCCGGGACTACCCTTTCGGCGAGCAGTTCTTC
TRBV6-5	few	TRBJ1-4	NA	CASSYRGKEKLFF	TGTGCCAGCAGTTACAGAGGGAAGGAAAAACTGTTTTTT
TRBV30	few	TRBJ1-3	NA	CAWQGSGNTIYF	TGTGCCTGGCAGGGATCTGGAAACACCATATATTTT
TRBV5-1	NA	TRBJ1-4	NA	CASSRDTPNEKLFF	TGCGCCAGCAGCCGGGACACTCCGAATGAAAAACTGTTTTTT
TRBV7-2	NA	TRBJ1-2	NA	CASSSSTESYGYTF	TGTGCCAGCAGCTCCTCGACTGAGTCCTATGGCTACACCTTC